The TCR beta chain under discussion was sequenced for a study of OX40 agonist ivuxolimab in advanced cancers. Overall study: Patient treatment consisted of intravenous ivuxolimab administration every 2 weeks at 0.01 to 10 mg/kg. At approximately 83% male, the cohort had a mean age of 60 years, ranging from roughly 23 to 80.

This table comes from immunoSEQ multiplex PCR, and its TCRdb copy is limited to in-frame clones, with some not included. The table lists 100,000 to 150,000 clones, roughly 90% of them singletons. The sample here was CD4+ or CD8+ T cells sorted from blood, taken in a trial of the OX40 agonist ivuxolimab. The TCR comes from an adult with an advanced solid tumor such as melanoma, head and neck, liver or kidney cancer.

CDR3 sequence: CASSLGGWSNQPQHF. The DNA of the CDR3 is TGTGCCAGCAGCTTAGGGGGTTGGAGCAATCAGCCCCAGCATTTT. The V and J genes are TRBV11-2 and TRBJ1-5; D uncertain. CDR3 length: 15 amino acids. Trimming took 1 base from V and 1 from J, leaving 8 bases between them. Germline V lookup: CDR1 SGHAT, CDR2 FQNNGV.